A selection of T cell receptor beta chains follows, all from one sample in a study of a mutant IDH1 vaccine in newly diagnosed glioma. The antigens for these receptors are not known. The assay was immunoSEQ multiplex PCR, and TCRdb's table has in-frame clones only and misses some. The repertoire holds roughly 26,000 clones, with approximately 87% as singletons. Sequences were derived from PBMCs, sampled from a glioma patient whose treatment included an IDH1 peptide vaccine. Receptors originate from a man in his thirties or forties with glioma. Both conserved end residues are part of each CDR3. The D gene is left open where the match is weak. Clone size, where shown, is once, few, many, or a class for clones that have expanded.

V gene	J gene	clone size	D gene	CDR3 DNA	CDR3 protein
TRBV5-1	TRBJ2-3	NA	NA	TGCGCCAGCAACGACGGCGTCACAGATACGCAGTATTTT	CASNDGVTDTQYF
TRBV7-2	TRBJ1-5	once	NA	TGTGCCAGCAGCTGGACTTCCACAGGACAGCCCCAGCATTTT	CASSWTSTGQPQHF
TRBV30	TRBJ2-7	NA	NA	TGTGCCTGGAGGGGGGGAGGATCCCCCTACGAGCAGTACTTC	CAWRGGGSPYEQYF
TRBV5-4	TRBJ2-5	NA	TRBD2	TGTGCCAGCAGCTCCTTTAGCGGGGGCTTCCGAGAGACCCAGTACTTC	CASSSFSGGFRETQYF
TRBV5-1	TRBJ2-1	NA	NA	TGCGCCAGCAGAACAGATTACAATGAGCAGTTCTTC	CASRTDYNEQFF
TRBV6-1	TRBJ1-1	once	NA	TGTGCCAGCAGTGGTGAGGGGCTTGAAGCTTTCTTT	CASSGEGLEAFF
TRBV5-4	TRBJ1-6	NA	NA	TGTGCCAGCAGCCCGACCCCGCAAGGGTATAATTCACCCCTCCACTTT	CASSPTPQGYNSPLHF
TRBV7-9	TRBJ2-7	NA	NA	TGTGCCAGCAGCTTAGGGGTTTACGAGCAGTACTTC	CASSLGVYEQYF
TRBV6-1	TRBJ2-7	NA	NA	TGTGCCAGCAGTATATTACTCGGTTCCTCCTACGAGCAGTACTTC	CASSILLGSSYEQYF
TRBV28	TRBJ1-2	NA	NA	TGTGCCAGCAGTGACAGCCCCTATGGCTACACCTTC	CASSDSPYGYTF
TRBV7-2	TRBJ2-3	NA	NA	TGTGCCAGCAGCTCCGAGGCAGGGGCGGGCACAGATACGCAGTATTTT	CASSSEAGAGTDTQYF
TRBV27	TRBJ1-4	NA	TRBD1	TGTGCCAGCAGTTTTAGGGGGCATCGGCATACCTATGAAAAACTGTTTTTT	CASSFRGHRHTYEKLFF
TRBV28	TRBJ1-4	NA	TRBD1	TGTGCCAGCAGTCCGACAGGGGAAGGTTATGAAAAACTGTTTTTT	CASSPTGEGYEKLFF
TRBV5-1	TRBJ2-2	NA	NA	TGCGCCAGCAGCTTGGCGCCGAGCGGAACGAACACCGGGGAGCTGTTTTTT	CASSLAPSGTNTGELFF
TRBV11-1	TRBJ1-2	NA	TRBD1	TGTGCCAGCAGTGTGACAGGGGACTATGGCTACACCTTC	CASSVTGDYGYTF
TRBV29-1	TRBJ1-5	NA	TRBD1	TGCAGCGTAGAGACAGGGGAAAGCAATCAGCCCCAGCATTTT	CSVETGESNQPQHF
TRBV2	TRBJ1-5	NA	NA	TGTGCCAGCGCCCCAGCACTATTCAATCAGCCCCAGCATTTT	CASAPALFNQPQHF
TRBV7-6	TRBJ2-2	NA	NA	TGTGCCAGCAGCTTCCAGGGACTTACCGGGGAGCTGTTTTTT	CASSFQGLTGELFF
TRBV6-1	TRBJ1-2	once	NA	TGTGCCAGCAGTGAAGCAACTGGGGTTCCTAACTATGGCTACACCTTC	CASSEATGVPNYGYTF
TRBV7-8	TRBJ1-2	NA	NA	TGTGCCAGCAGCCTTACTATCCGAGCTAACTATGGCTACACCTTC	CASSLTIRANYGYTF
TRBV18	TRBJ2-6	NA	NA	TGTGCCAGCTCACCGCAGGTGGGGGTTGGGGCCAACGTCCTGACTTTC	CASSPQVGVGANVLTF
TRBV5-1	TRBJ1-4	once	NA	TGCGCCAGCAGCTCGGTCTTAGGGGGTGAAAAACTGTTTTTT	CASSSVLGGEKLFF
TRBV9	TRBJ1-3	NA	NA	TGTGCCAGCAGCGTAGGTCCCAGGGCAGGGGCTGGAAACACCATATATTTT	CASSVGPRAGAGNTIYF
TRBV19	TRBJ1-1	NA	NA	TGTGCCAGTGAGGGGGGGGCGACTGAAGCTTTCTTT	CASEGGATEAFF
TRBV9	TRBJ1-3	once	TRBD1	TGTGCCAGCAGCCCGACAGGGGCCTCTGGAAACACCATATATTTT	CASSPTGASGNTIYF
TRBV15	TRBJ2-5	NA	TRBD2	TGTGCCACCAACAAAGGGGAGGGGTTTGGGCAAGAGACCCAGTACTTC	CATNKGEGFGQETQYF
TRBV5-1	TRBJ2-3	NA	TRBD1	TGCGCCAGCGCTTTTCCTCCTCGGGGGACAGGCAGCACAGATACGCAGTATTTT	CASAFPPRGTGSTDTQYF
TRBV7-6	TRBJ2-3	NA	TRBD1	TGTGCCAGCAGCCGTGGACAGGGTGCAGATACGCAGTATTTT	CASSRGQGADTQYF
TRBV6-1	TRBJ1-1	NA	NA	TGTGCCAGCTGCATTCCGGGACGGATGAACACTGAAGCTTTCTTT	CASCIPGRMNTEAFF
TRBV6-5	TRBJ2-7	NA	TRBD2	TGTGCCAGCAGTCCTAGCGGGGGACCGTCCTACGAGCAGTACTTC	CASSPSGGPSYEQYF
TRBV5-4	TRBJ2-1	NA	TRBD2	TGTGCCAGCAGCTCCAGGACTAGCGGGGGGGCCAATGAGCAGTTCTTC	CASSSRTSGGANEQFF
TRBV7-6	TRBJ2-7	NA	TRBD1	TGTGCCAGCAGCGGTACGGACAGGGGGCACGAGCAGTACTTC	CASSGTDRGHEQYF
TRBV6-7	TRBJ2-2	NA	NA	TGTGCCAGCAGTTACTCCGGGACAAGAGATCGAATTAACACCGGGGAGCTGTTTTTT	CASSYSGTRDRINTGELFF
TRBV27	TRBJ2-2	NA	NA	TGTGCCAGCAGTTTATCGCCCGCGAACACCGGGGAGCTGTTTTTT	CASSLSPANTGELFF
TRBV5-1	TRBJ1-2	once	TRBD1	TGCGCCAGCAGCTTGGACAGGGGTAGCTACACCTTC	CASSLDRGSYTF
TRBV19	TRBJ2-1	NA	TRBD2	TGTGCCAGTAGCCGACTAGCGGGAGCCTACAATGAGCAGTTCTTC	CASSRLAGAYNEQFF
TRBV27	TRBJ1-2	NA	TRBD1	TGTGCCAGCAGCCCGGGACAGGGGAACCCGTACACCTTC	CASSPGQGNPYTF
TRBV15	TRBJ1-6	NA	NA	TGTGCCACCAGCAGAGATCGGGGCAGGGGATTCTATAATTCACCCCTCCACTTT	CATSRDRGRGFYNSPLHF
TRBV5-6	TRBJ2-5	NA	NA	TGTGCCAGCAGCTTGAGTGGGGGAGAGACCCAGTACTTC	CASSLSGGETQYF
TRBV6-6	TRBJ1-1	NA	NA	TGTGCCAGCAGGCGCACGCAGGGTATGAACACTGAAGCTTTCTTT	CASRRTQGMNTEAFF
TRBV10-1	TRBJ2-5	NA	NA	TGCGCCAGCAGTGAGTCTGGGCGGACCCAGTACTTC	CASSESGRTQYF
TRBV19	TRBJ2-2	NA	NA	TGTGCCAGTAGTATGCAGTCGGGGGACACCGGGGAGCTGTTTTTT	CASSMQSGDTGELFF
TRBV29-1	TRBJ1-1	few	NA	TGCAGCGTTCCGGGGGCGAACACTGAAGCTTTCTTT	CSVPGANTEAFF
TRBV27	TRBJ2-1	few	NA	TGTGCCAGCAGTCCTTCGGGGGACCACAATGAGCAGTTCTTC	CASSPSGDHNEQFF